This T cell receptor beta chain was sequenced during a study of cytomegalovirus exposure and HLA in healthy donors. Findings and limits, study-wide: Earlier results showed most TCR beta V segments being productive about 87% or about 30% of the time.

As regards this clone: Its antigen is not identified.

The CDR3 contains 16 residues. Amplification used 60 Vbeta primers and 13 Jbeta primers. The authors' processing: Roughly 10 million shared chains were among 65 million to 85 million unique TCR beta chains counted in a later analysis. Here immunoSEQ multiplex PCR was the method, and the copy in TCRdb shows in-frame clones only, minus some. From that table come the V and J calls and clone size; the DNA was used to work out D and trimming. The data show roughly 130,000 clones, with roughly three quarters seen just once and about 1.7% held by the top ten. The receptor was derived from a woman aged 40 to 50 in good health and CMV-seronegative. The sample comprised PBMCs. The V gene is TRBV12-2, the J gene TRBJ2-2; the D call in the table, TRBD1, was not verified against the DNA. TRBV12-2 constitutes a pseudogene. The CDR3 nucleotides are TGTGCAAGTCGCCCCCGACAGGGGAAGAACACCGGGGAGCTGTTTTTT. Translated: CASRPRQGKNTGELFF.